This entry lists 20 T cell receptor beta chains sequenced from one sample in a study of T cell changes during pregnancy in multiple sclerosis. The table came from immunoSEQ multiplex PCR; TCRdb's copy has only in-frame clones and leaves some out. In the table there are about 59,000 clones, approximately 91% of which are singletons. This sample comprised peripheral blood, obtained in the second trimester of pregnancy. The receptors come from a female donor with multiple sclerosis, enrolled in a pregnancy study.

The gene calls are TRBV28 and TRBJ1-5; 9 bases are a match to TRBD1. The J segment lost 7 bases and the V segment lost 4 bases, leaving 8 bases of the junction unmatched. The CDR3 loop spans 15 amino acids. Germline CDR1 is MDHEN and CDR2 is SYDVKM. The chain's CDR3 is CASSSTGTGLQPQHF. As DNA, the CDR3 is TGTGCCAGCAGTTCGACCGGGACAGGGTTGCAGCCCCAGCATTTT.

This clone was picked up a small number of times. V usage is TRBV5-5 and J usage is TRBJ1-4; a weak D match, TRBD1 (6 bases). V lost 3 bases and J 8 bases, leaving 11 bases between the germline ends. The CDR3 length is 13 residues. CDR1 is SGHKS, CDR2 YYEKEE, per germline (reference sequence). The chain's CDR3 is CASSSTGVEKLFF. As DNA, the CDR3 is TGTGCCAGCAGCTCGACAGGAGTCGAAAAACTGTTTTTT.

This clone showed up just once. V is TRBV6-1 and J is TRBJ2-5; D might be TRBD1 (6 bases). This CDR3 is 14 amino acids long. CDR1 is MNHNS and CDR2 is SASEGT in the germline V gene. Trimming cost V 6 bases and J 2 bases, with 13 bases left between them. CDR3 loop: CASSPGQTQETQYF. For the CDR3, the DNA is TGTGCCAGCAGCCCCGGACAGACTCAAGAGACCCAGTACTTC.

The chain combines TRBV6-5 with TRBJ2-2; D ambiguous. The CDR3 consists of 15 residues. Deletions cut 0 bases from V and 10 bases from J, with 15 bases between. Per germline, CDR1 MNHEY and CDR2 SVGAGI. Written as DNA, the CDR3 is TGTGCCAGCAGTTACTCTTCCTCACTACTCGTGGAGCTGTTTTTT. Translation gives CASSYSSSLLVELFF.

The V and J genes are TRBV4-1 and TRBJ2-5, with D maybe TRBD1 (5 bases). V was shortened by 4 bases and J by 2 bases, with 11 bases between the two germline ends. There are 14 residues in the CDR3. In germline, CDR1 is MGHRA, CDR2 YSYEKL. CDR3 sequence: CASSPTVMQETQYF. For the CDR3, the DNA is TGCGCCAGCAGCCCGACAGTAATGCAAGAGACCCAGTACTTC.

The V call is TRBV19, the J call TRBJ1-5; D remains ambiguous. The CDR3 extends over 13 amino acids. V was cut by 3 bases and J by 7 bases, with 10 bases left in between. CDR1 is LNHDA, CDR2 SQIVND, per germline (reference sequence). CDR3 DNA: TGTGCCAGTAGTATGCCGGGTAACCAGCCCCAGCATTTT. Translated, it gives CASSMPGNQPQHF.

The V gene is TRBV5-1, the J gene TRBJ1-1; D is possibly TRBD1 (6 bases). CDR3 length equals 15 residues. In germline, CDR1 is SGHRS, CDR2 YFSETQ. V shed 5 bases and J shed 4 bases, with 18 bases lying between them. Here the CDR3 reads CASRNPAQGSTEAFF. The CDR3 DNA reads TGCGCCAGCAGAAATCCTGCTCAGGGGAGCACTGAAGCTTTCTTT.

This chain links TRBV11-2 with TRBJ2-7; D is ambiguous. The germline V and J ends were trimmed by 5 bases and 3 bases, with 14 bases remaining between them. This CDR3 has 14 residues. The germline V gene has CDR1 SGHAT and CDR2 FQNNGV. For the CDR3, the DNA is TGTGCCAGCAGCCCCTACAGACCTGGCTACGAGCAGTACTTC. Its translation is CASSPYRPGYEQYF. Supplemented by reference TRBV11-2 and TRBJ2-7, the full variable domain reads EAGVAQSPRYKIIEKRQSVAFWCNPISGHATLYWYQQILGQGPKLLIQFQNNGVVDDSQLPKDRFSAERLKGVDSTLKIQPAKLEDSAVYLCASSPYRPGYEQYFGPGTRLTVT.

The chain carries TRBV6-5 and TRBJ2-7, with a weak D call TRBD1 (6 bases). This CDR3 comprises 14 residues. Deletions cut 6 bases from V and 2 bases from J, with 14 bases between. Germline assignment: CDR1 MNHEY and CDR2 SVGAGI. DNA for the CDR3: TGTGCCAGCAGGACTACCCGGGACACCTACGAGCAGTACTTC. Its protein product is CASRTTRDTYEQYF.

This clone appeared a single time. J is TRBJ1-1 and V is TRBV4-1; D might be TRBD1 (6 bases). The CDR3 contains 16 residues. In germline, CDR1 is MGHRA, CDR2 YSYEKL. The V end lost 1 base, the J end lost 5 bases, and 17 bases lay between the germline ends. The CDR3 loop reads CASSQVGGHPGTEAFF. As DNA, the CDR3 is TGCGCCAGCAGCCAAGTTGGGGGACACCCAGGGACTGAAGCTTTCTTT.

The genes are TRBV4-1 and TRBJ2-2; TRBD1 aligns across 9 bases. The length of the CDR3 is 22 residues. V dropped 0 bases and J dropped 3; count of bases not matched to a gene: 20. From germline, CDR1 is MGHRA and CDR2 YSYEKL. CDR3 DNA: TGCGCCAGCAGCCAAGACCCTGAGGGACAGGGCCTTTCCATAGGCTACACCGGGGAGCTGTTTTTT. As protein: CASSQDPEGQGLSIGYTGELFF.

The CDR3 reads CASSPDSLHTIYF. The DNA of the CDR3 is TGCGCCAGCAGCCCAGACAGCCTGCACACCATATATTTT. The J gene is TRBJ1-3, the V gene TRBV5-1; tentatively, D is TRBD1 (5 bases). V was shortened by 4 bases and J by 8 bases, with 13 bases between the two germline ends. Germline V gene lookup returns CDR1 SGHRS and CDR2 YFSETQ. CDR3 size: 13 residues.

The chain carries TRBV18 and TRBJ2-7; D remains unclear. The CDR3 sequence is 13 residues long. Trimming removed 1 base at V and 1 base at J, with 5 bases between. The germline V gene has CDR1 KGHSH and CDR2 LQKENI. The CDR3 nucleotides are TGTGCCAGCTCACCACAGAGATCCTACGAGCAGTACTTC. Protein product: CASSPQRSYEQYF.

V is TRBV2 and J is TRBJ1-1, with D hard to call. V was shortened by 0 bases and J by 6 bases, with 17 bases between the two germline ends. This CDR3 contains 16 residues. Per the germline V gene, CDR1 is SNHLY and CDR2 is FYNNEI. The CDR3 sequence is CASSEAPHRTPSEAFF. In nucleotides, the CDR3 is TGTGCCAGCAGTGAAGCCCCCCACCGAACACCCTCTGAAGCTTTCTTT.

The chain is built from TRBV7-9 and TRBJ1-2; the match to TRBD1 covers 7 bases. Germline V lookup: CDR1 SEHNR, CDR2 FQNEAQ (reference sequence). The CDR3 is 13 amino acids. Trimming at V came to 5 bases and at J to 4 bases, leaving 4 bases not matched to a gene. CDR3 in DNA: TGTGCCAGCAGCGGACAGGATGCCTATGGCTACACCTTC. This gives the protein CASSGQDAYGYTF.

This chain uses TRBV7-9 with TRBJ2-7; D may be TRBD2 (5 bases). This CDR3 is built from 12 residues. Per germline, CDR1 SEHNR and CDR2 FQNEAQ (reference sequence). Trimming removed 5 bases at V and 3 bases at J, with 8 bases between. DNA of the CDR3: TGTGCCAGCAGCCTAGGGAGCTACGAGCAGTACTTC. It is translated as CASSLGSYEQYF.

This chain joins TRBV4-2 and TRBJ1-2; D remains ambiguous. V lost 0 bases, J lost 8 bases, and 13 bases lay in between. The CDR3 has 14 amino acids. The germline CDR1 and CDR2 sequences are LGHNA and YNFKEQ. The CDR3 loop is CASSQDRGFGGYTF. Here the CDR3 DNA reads TGTGCCAGCAGCCAAGACCGGGGTTTCGGGGGCTACACCTTC.

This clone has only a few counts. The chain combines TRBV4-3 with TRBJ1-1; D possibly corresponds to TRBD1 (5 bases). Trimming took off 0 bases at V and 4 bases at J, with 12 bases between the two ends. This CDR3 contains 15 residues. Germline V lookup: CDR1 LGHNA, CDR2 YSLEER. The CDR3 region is CASSQERGGVTEAFF. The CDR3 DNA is TGCGCCAGCAGCCAAGAGCGCGGGGGTGTCACTGAAGCTTTCTTT.

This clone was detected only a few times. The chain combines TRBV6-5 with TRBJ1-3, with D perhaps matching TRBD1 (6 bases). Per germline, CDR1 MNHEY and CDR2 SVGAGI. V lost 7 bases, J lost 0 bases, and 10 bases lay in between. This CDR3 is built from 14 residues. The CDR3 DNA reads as TGTGCCAGCAAGATACAGGGCTCTGGAAACACCATATATTTT. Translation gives CASKIQGSGNTIYF.

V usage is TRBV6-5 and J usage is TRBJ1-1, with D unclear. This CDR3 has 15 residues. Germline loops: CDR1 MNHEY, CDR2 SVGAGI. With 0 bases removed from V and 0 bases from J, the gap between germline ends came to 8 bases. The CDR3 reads CASSYSGLMNTEAFF. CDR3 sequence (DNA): TGTGCCAGCAGTTACTCCGGTCTAATGAACACTGAAGCTTTCTTT.